Listed below are T cell receptor beta chains from one sample, sequenced in a study of T cell responses to AZD1222 COVID-19 vaccine. The method was immunoSEQ multiplex PCR; TCRdb's version includes in-frame clones alone and lacks a portion of them. The sample lists about 160,000 clones; approximately 90% were seen once. Sequencing used peripheral blood, obtained on day 0 of AZD1222 vaccination. These receptors originate from an adult in good health. Both conserved end residues are part of each CDR3. D genes are given only for firm matches. Some rows mark clone size as missing; the rest say once, few, many or name a class of expanded clone.

D,J,size,V,CDR3
-,TRBJ1-6,-,TRBV27,CASSHRAGSPLHF
-,TRBJ1-2,-,TRBV11-2,CASSHPGTLYGYTF
TRBD2,TRBJ2-7,-,TRBV19,CASSDLTSGYEQYF
TRBD1,TRBJ2-2,-,TRBV10-3,CAISDGTVTGELFF
TRBD1,TRBJ1-2,-,TRBV28,CASSRDSWGYTF
-,TRBJ1-1,-,TRBV28,CASNSGPQGYTEAFF
-,TRBJ2-7,-,TRBV5-1,CASSLDNYEQYF
-,TRBJ1-2,-,TRBV16,CASSRGGARNGYTF
-,TRBJ2-7,-,TRBV6-5,CATGSQGLEQYF
-,TRBJ1-4,-,TRBV5-1,CASSLVGARTEPKKLFF
-,TRBJ2-5,once,TRBV3-1/TRBV3-2,CASSQELVTGYQETQYF
-,TRBJ2-1,-,TRBV4-3,CASSQEAGDYNEQFF
-,TRBJ1-1,-,TRBV5-6,CASSLTGPGEAFF
-,TRBJ2-3,-,TRBV16,CASSQSGRGADTQYF
TRBD1,TRBJ1-2,-,TRBV29-1,CSVEEGFSAGGRYGYTF
-,TRBJ1-5,-,TRBV5-5,CASSFSGNQPQHF
-,TRBJ2-3,once,TRBV19,CASSRTPSTDTQYF
-,TRBJ1-1,-,TRBV4-3,CASSYLLNGEAFF
-,TRBJ1-3,once,TRBV3-1/TRBV3-2,CASSQTGSGNTIYF
TRBD2,TRBJ2-7,-,TRBV5-4,CATFMAGGFYEQYF
TRBD1,TRBJ1-2,-,TRBV29-1,CSVVWQGARGYTF
-,TRBJ1-1,-,TRBV29-1,CSVERGGLGAFF